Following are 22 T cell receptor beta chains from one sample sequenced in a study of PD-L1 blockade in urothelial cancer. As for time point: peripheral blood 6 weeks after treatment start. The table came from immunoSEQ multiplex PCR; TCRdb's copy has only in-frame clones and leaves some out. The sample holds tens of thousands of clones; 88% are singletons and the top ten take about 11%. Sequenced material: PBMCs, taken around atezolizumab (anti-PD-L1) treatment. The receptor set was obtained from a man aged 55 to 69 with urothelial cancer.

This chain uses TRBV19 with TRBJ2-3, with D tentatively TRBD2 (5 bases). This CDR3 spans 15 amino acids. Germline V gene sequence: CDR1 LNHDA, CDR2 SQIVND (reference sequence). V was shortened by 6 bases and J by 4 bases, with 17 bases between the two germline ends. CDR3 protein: CASSPYRHGADTQYF. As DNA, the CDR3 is TGTGCCAGTAGCCCCTATAGGCACGGGGCAGATACGCAGTATTTT.

The CDR3 DNA follows: TGCGCCAGCAGCCAGAACCCCCGCGCTGACAAGAGCTCCTACAATGAGCAGTTCTTC. Its protein product is CASSQNPRADKSSYNEQFF. The rearrangement uses TRBV5-1 and TRBJ2-1, with D unclear. Looked up from germline, CDR1 is SGHRS and CDR2 is YFSETQ. The CDR3 length is 19 residues. V lost 4 bases to trimming and J lost 0 bases, with 23 bases between them.

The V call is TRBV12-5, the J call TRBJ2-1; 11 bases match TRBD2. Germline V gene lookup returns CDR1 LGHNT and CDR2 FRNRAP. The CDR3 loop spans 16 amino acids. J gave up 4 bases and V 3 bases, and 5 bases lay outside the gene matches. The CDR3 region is CASGFSGGVYYNEQFF. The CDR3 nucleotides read TGTGCTAGTGGTTTTAGCGGGGGGGTTTATTACAATGAGCAGTTCTTC.

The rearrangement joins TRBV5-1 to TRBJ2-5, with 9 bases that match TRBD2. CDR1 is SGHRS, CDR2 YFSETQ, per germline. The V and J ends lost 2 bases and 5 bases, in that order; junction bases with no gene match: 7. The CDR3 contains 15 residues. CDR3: CASSFSSGVLETQYF. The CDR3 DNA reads TGCGCCAGCAGCTTTTCTAGCGGGGTCTTGGAGACCCAGTACTTC.

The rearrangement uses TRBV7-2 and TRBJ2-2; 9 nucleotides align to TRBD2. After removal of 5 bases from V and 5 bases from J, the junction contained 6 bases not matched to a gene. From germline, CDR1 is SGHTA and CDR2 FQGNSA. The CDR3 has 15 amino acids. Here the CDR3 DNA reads TGTGCCAGCAGCCAAAGCGGGAGGTGGACCGGGGAGCTGTTTTTT. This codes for CASSQSGRWTGELFF.

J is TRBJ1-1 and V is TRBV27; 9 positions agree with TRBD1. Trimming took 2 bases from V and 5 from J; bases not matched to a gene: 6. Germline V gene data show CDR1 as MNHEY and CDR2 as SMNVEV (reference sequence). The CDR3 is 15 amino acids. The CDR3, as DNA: TGTGCCAGCAGTTTAGACAGGGGGATTAGAACTGAAGCTTTCTTT. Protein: CASSLDRGIRTEAFF.

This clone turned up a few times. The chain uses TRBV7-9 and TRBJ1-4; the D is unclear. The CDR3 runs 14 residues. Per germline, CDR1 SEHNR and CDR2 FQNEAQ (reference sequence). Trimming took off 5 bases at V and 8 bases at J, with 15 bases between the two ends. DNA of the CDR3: TGTGCCAGCAGCCGGATGGAGGGTACAGAAAAACTGTTTTTT. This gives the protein CASSRMEGTEKLFF.

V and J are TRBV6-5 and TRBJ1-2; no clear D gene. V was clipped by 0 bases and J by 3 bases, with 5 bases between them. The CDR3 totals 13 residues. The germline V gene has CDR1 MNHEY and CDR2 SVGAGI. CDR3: CASSYSQYYGYTF. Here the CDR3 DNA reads TGTGCCAGCAGTTACTCCCAGTACTATGGCTACACCTTC.

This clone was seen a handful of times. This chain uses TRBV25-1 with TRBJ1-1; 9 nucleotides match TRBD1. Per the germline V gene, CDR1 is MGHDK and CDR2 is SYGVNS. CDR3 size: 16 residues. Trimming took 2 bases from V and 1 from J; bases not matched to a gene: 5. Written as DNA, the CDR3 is TGTGCCAGCAGTGAAAACAGGGGGCTTGGGAACACTGAAGCTTTCTTT. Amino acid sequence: CASSENRGLGNTEAFF.

The CDR3 spells CASSYSTGSGANVLTF. The CDR3, as DNA: TGTGCCAGCAGTTACTCGACGGGCTCTGGGGCCAACGTCCTGACTTTC. The chain combines TRBV6-5 with TRBJ2-6; D unclear. The length of the CDR3 is 16 residues. Trimming removed 0 bases at V and 0 bases at J, with 6 bases between. CDR1 is MNHEY, CDR2 SVGAGI, per germline.

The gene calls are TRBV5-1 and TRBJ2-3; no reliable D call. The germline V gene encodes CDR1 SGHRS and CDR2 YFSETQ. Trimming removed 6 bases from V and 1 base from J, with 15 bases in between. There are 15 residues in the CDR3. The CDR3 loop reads CASNLAQSGTDTQYF. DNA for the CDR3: TGCGCCAGCAATTTGGCACAGTCAGGCACAGATACGCAGTATTTT.

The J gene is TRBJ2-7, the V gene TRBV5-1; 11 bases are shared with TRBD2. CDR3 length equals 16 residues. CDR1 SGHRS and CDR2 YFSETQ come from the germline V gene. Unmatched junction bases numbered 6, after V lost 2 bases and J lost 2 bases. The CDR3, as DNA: TGCGCCAGCAGCTTAAACCCTAGCGGGAGGACCTACGAGCAGTACTTC. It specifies CASSLNPSGRTYEQYF.

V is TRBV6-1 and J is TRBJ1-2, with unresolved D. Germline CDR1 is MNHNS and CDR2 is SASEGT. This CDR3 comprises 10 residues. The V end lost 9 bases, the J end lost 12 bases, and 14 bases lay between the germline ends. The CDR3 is CASAGLRDTF. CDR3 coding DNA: TGTGCCAGTGCGGGCCTCCGGGACACCTTC.

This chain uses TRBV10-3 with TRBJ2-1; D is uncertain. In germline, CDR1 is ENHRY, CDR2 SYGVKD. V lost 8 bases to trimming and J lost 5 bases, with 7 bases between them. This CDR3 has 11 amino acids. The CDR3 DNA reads TGTGCCATCGAGGCCAACAATGAGCAGTTCTTC. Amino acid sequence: CAIEANNEQFF.

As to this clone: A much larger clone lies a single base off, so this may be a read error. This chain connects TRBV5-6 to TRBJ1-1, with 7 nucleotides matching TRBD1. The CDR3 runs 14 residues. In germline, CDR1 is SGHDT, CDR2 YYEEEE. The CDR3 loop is CAGSEDRVNTEAFF. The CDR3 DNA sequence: TGTGCCGGCAGCGAAGACAGGGTGAACACTGAAGCTTTCTTT.

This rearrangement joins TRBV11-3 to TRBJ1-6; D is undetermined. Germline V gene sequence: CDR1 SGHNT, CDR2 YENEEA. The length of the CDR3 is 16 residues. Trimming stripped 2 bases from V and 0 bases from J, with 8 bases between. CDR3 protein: CASSLTGSSYNSPLHF. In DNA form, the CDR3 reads TGTGCCAGCAGCTTAACCGGGTCCTCCTATAATTCACCCCTCCACTTT.

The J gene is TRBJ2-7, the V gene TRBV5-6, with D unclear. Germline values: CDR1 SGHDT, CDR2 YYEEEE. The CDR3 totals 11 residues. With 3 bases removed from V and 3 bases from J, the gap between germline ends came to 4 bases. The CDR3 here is CASSSYYEQYF. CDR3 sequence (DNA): TGTGCCAGCAGCTCTTACTACGAGCAGTACTTC.

CDR3 sequence (DNA): TGTGCCAGCAAAACCCTGGCGGGGGGGTCCTACGAGCAGTACTTC. The encoded protein is CASKTLAGGSYEQYF. The V gene is TRBV11-3, the J gene TRBJ2-7, with 9 nucleotides matching TRBD2. V lost 7 bases, J lost 1 base, and 8 bases stayed unmatched. This CDR3 is built from 15 residues. Germline V gene lookup returns CDR1 SGHNT and CDR2 YENEEA.

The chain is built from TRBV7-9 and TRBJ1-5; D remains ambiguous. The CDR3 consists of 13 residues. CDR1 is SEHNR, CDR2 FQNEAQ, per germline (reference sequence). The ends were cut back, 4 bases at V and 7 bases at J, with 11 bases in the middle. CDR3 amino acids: CASSSQLGQPQHF. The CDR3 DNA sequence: TGTGCCAGCAGCTCCCAACTAGGACAGCCCCAGCATTTT.

Written as DNA, the CDR3 is TGTGCCAGCTCACCATGGCGGGAGGCTCGATACACCGGGGAGCTGTTTTTT. This translates into CASSPWREARYTGELFF. This sequence joins TRBV18 and TRBJ2-2, with TRBD2 matching over 8 bases. The CDR3 totals 17 residues. From germline, CDR1 is KGHSH and CDR2 LQKENI. J lost 3 bases, V lost 2 bases, and 8 bases had no gene match.

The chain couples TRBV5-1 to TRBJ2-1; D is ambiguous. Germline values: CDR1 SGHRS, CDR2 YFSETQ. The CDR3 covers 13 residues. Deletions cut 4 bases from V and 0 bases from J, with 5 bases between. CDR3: CASSPSSYNEQFF. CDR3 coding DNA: TGCGCCAGCAGCCCGAGCTCCTACAATGAGCAGTTCTTC.

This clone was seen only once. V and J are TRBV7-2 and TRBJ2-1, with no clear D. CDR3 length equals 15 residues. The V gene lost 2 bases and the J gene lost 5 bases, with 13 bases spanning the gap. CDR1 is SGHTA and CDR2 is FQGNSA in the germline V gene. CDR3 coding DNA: TGTGCCAGCAGCTTATTTGGCCAGTACGACAATGAGCAGTTCTTC. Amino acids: CASSLFGQYDNEQFF.